The 24 T cell receptor beta chains reported below all come from one sample, sequenced in a study of OX40 agonist ivuxolimab in advanced cancers. Data came from immunoSEQ multiplex PCR; TCRdb stores just in-frame clones and leaves some out. The table records tens of thousands of clones, approximately 82% of them present only once. The sample here was CD4+ or CD8+ T cells sorted from blood, taken in a trial of the OX40 agonist ivuxolimab. The receptors derive from an adult with an advanced solid tumor such as melanoma, head and neck, liver or kidney cancer.

The chain has TRBV7-9 and TRBJ1-2, with 9 bases identical to TRBD1. Unmatched junction bases numbered 6, after V lost 0 bases and J lost 7 bases. The length of the CDR3 is 15 residues. Germline CDR1 reads SEHNR; CDR2 reads FQNEAQ (reference sequence). The CDR3 is CASSLAGQGTSGYTF. CDR3 coding DNA: TGTGCCAGCAGCTTAGCGGGACAGGGAACTTCTGGCTACACCTTC.

The rearrangement uses TRBV9 and TRBJ2-1, with a possible D match to TRBD2 (8 bases). This CDR3 is 17 amino acids long. The V gene's germline CDR1 is SGDLS and CDR2 YYNGEE. V lost 3 bases to trimming and J lost 1 base, with 17 bases between them. CDR3 nucleotide sequence: TGTGCCAGCAGCGATCCGACAGGGACTAGTTCCTACAATGAGCAGTTCTTC. Translated: CASSDPTGTSSYNEQFF.

The chain links TRBV28 to TRBJ1-5; the match to TRBD1 covers 7 bases. V shed 5 bases and J 3 bases; nucleotides not matched to a gene: 4. Germline assignment: CDR1 MDHEN and CDR2 SYDVKM. The CDR3 totals 14 residues. CDR3 in DNA: TGTGCCAGCAGTCCCGACAGGGTCAATCAGCCCCAGCATTTT. It codes for CASSPDRVNQPQHF.

The rearrangement joins TRBV6-1 to TRBJ1-5; 8 nucleotides align to TRBD1. The germline gives CDR1 MNHNS, CDR2 SASEGT. The V segment lost 4 bases and the J segment 4 bases; nucleotides outside the gene matches: 6. CDR3 length equals 15 residues. The CDR3, as DNA: TGTGCCAGCAGTGCAGGTCAGGGGGCTAATCAGCCCCAGCATTTT. Residues: CASSAGQGANQPQHF.

V gene TRBV27 combines with J gene TRBJ2-1; possible D gene TRBD1, 6 bases. CDR1 is MNHEY, CDR2 SMNVEV, per germline (reference sequence). The CDR3 consists of 14 residues. V was cut by 1 base and J by 11 bases, with 15 bases left in between. The CDR3 DNA reads TGTGCCAGCAGTTTATTTGACTGGGACAAGAAGCAGTTCTTC. It yields the protein CASSLFDWDKKQFF.

The V call is TRBV11-3, the J call TRBJ2-7; 9 bases are shared with TRBD1. Germline V CDR1 and CDR2: SGHNT, YENEEA. The CDR3 is made up of 16 amino acids. The V segment lost 1 base and the J segment 3 bases; nucleotides outside the gene matches: 7. CDR3 bases: TGTGCCAGCAGCTTAGGTCTGTGGGACAGGGACTACGAGCAGTACTTC. It specifies CASSLGLWDRDYEQYF.

The J gene is TRBJ1-1, the V gene TRBV19; TRBD1 might be the D (5 bases). The CDR3 is 12 amino acids. Germline CDR1 reads LNHDA; CDR2 reads SQIVND (reference sequence). V was shortened by 7 bases and J by 7 bases, with 13 bases between the two germline ends. The CDR3 DNA is TGTGCCAGTACCGATACAGGAATTGAAGCTTTCTTT. This codes for CASTDTGIEAFF.

The chain combines TRBV5-1 with TRBJ2-7; TRBD2 agrees at 14 bases. CDR3 length: 19 residues. In germline, CDR1 is SGHRS, CDR2 YFSETQ. The ends lost 1 base at V and 4 bases at J; junction bases unmatched: 13. CDR3 in DNA: TGCGCCAGCAGCTTGTACCCTCATATGGGACTAGCGGGAGCGTACGAGCAGTACTTC. Translation gives CASSLYPHMGLAGAYEQYF.

The rearrangement joins TRBV19 to TRBJ2-5; no firm D call. CDR1 is LNHDA, CDR2 SQIVND, per germline (reference sequence). The length of the CDR3 is 14 residues. The V end lost 3 bases, the J end lost 2 bases, and 10 bases lay between the germline ends. For the CDR3, the DNA is TGTGCCAGTAGTATGCACAGCCGGCAAGAGACCCAGTACTTC. It is translated as CASSMHSRQETQYF.

The chain is built from TRBV7-9 and TRBJ1-4; TRBD1 aligns across 7 bases. CDR1 and CDR2 from the germline V gene are SEHNR and FQNEAQ (reference sequence). V lost 4 bases to trimming and J lost 4 bases; unmatched junction nucleotides: 6. CDR3 size: 15 residues. Here the CDR3 DNA reads TGTGCCAGCAGCTACTCCGGGACAGATAATGAAAAACTGTTTTTT. This codes for CASSYSGTDNEKLFF.

The chain is built from TRBV5-1 and TRBJ2-1; D remains ambiguous. The ends were cut back, 0 bases at V and 6 bases at J, with 13 bases in the middle. There are 15 residues in the CDR3. Per germline, CDR1 SGHRS and CDR2 YFSETQ. The CDR3 sequence: CASSLARATRNEQFF. In nucleotides, the CDR3 is TGCGCCAGCAGCTTGGCCCGCGCTACCCGCAATGAGCAGTTCTTC.

Here the CDR3 reads CASSRRGYEQYF. The CDR3 DNA reads TGTGCCAGCAGTCGCCGCGGGTACGAGCAGTACTTC. This chain uses TRBV6-1 with TRBJ2-7; D is perhaps TRBD2 (5 bases). Trimming removed 5 bases from V and 4 bases from J, with 9 bases in between. There are 12 residues in the CDR3. In germline, CDR1 is MNHNS, CDR2 SASEGT.

A word on this clone: A clone one base away is much larger, so this may be a read error. This rearrangement joins TRBV5-1 to TRBJ2-1, with no clear D. The germline gives CDR1 SGHRS, CDR2 YFSETQ. This CDR3 spans 15 amino acids. Trimming stripped 1 base from V and 5 bases from J, with 13 bases between. The CDR3 DNA sequence: TGCGCCAGCAGCTTGTCGGATATAACTAACAATGAGCAGTTCTTC. Its protein is CASSLSDITNNEQFF.

This sequence joins TRBV27 and TRBJ2-7; 9 bases align to TRBD1. V dropped 6 bases and J dropped 5; count of bases not matched to a gene: 17. In germline, CDR1 is MNHEY, CDR2 SMNVEV (reference sequence). CDR3 length: 17 amino acids. The CDR3 region is CASSPIGGAGQGHEQYF. Here the CDR3 DNA reads TGTGCCAGCAGCCCTATCGGGGGCGCGGGACAGGGCCACGAGCAGTACTTC.

The chain uses TRBV28 and TRBJ2-6, with D uncertain. Germline-derived CDR1 and CDR2 are MDHEN and SYDVKM. The ends were cut back, 4 bases at V and 1 base at J, with 11 bases in the middle. The CDR3 is 16 amino acids. CDR3 region: CASSSRTGSGANVLTF. In DNA form, the CDR3 reads TGTGCCAGCAGTTCCCGGACCGGTTCTGGGGCCAACGTCCTGACTTTC.

The rearrangement uses TRBV28 and TRBJ2-5, with D perhaps matching TRBD2 (6 bases). Germline V gene lookup returns CDR1 MDHEN and CDR2 SYDVKM. With 7 bases removed from V and 4 bases from J, the gap between germline ends came to 19 bases. The CDR3 length is 15 residues. CDR3 sequence reads: CASKPRDWSRETQYF. CDR3 coding DNA: TGTGCCAGCAAACCCCGGGACTGGAGTAGAGAGACCCAGTACTTC. Variable domain in full (rest from reference TRBV28 and TRBJ2-5): DVKVTQSSRYLVKRTGEKVFLECVQDMDHENMFWYRQDPGLGLRLIYFSYDVKMKEKGDIPEGYSVSREKKERFSLILESASTNQTSMYLCASKPRDWSRETQYFGPGTRLLVL.

The J gene is TRBJ2-5, the V gene TRBV18; a weak D match, TRBD2 (6 bases). The CDR3 runs 16 residues. Germline V lookup: CDR1 KGHSH, CDR2 LQKENI. V was cut by 2 bases and J by 4 bases, with 17 bases left in between. CDR3 protein: CASSPSGTLNRETQYF. For the CDR3, the DNA is TGTGCCAGCTCACCATCCGGGACTCTAAACCGAGAGACCCAGTACTTC.

The chain joins TRBV25-1 to TRBJ2-5; the match to TRBD2 covers 15 bases. Germline-derived CDR1 and CDR2 are MGHDK and SYGVNS. The length of the CDR3 is 17 residues. J lost 5 bases, V lost 4 bases, and 8 bases had no gene match. The DNA for the CDR3 is TGTGCCAGCAGTGTCAGGACTAGCGGGAGGGGTTCGGAGACCCAGTACTTC. This codes for CASSVRTSGRGSETQYF.

This rearrangement joins TRBV11-2 to TRBJ1-1; D ambiguous. Trimming took off 0 bases at V and 0 bases at J, with 14 bases between the two ends. Germline loops: CDR1 SGHAT, CDR2 FQNNGV. The CDR3 sequence is 17 residues long. The CDR3 protein is CASSLDQERIVNTEAFF. In DNA form, the CDR3 reads TGTGCCAGCAGCTTAGATCAGGAGAGAATAGTGAACACTGAAGCTTTCTTT.

The genes are TRBV7-8 and TRBJ1-1; tentatively, D is TRBD1 (6 bases). Germline-derived CDR1 and CDR2 are SGHVS and FQNEAQ. V shed 4 bases and J shed 0 bases, with 9 bases lying between them. This CDR3 has 14 amino acids. CDR3 coding DNA: TGTGCCAGCAGCTCCGACAGGTTGAACACTGAAGCTTTCTTT. Encoded protein: CASSSDRLNTEAFF.

J is TRBJ2-3 and V is TRBV7-8; D perhaps matches TRBD1 (6 bases). This CDR3 comprises 14 residues. In germline, CDR1 is SGHVS, CDR2 FQNEAQ. The V end was cut by 3 bases, the J end by 1 base, with 8 bases between. The CDR3 DNA reads TGTGCCAGCAGCTTCGGACAGCGCACAGATACGCAGTATTTT. It encodes CASSFGQRTDTQYF.

The J gene is TRBJ2-3, the V gene TRBV6-5, with D possibly matching TRBD1 (5 bases). V dropped 0 bases and J dropped 4 bases, with 11 bases sitting between them. This CDR3 spans 15 amino acids. Germline V CDR1 and CDR2: MNHEY, SVGAGI. CDR3 DNA: TGTGCCAGCAGTTACTCGGCAGGGCCAGCAGATACGCAGTATTTT. Translation: CASSYSAGPADTQYF.

The chain has TRBV7-9 and TRBJ2-1; 9 bases are a match to TRBD2. The CDR3 contains 14 residues. Germline values: CDR1 SEHNR, CDR2 FQNEAQ (reference sequence). Trimming took 5 bases from V and 8 from J; bases not matched to a gene: 7. The CDR3 here is CASSPNSGRYEQFF. CDR3 nucleotides: TGTGCCAGCAGCCCTAATAGCGGGAGATATGAGCAGTTCTTC.

The chain has TRBV19 and TRBJ2-1; 11 bases map to TRBD2. With 3 bases clipped from V and 7 bases from J, the junction kept 8 bases outside the gene matches. The CDR3 is made up of 16 amino acids. The V gene's germline CDR1 is LNHDA and CDR2 SQIVND (reference sequence). DNA of the CDR3: TGTGCCAGTAGTATCGGGACTAGCGGTCGTACAAATGAGCAGTTCTTC. It specifies CASSIGTSGRTNEQFF.